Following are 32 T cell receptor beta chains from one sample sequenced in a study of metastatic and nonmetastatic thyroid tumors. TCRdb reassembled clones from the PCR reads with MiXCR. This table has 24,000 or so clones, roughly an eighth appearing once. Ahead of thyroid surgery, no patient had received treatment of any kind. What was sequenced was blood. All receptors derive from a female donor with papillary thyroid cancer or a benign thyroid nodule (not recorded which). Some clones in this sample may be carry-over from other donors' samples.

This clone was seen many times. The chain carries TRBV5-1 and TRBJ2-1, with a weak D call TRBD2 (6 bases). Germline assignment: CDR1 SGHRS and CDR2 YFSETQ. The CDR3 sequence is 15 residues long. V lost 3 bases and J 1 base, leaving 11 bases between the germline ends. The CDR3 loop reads CASSSLLASYNEQFF. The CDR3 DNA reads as TGCGCCAGCAGCTCGCTGCTAGCGTCCTACAATGAGCAGTTCTTC.

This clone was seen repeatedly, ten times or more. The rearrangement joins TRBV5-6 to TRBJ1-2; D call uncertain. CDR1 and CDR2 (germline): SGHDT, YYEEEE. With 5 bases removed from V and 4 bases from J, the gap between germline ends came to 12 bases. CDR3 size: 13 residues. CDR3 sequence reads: CASSPAVGYGYTF. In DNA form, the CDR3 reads TGTGCCAGCAGTCCCGCTGTGGGCTATGGCTACACCTTC.

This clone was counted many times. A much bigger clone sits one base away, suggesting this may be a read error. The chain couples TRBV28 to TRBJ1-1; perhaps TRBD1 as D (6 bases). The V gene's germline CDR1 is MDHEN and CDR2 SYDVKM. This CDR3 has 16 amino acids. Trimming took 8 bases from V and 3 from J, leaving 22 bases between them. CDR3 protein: CASGRRTQDRYTEAFF. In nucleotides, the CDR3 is TGTGCCAGCGGCCGAAGGACTCAAGACAGGTACACTGAAGCTTTCTTT.

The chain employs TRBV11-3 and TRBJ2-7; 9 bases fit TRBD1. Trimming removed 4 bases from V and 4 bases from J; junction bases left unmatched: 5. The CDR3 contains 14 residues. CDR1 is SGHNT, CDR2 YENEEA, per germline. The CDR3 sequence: CASSSWDRDYEQYF. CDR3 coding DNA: TGTGCCAGCAGCTCCTGGGACAGGGATTACGAGCAGTACTTC.

The CDR3 spells CATATSGRPSSGELFF. DNA of the CDR3: TGTGCCACCGCTACTAGCGGGAGGCCAAGTAGCGGGGAGCTGTTTTTT. The rearrangement links TRBV10-3 to TRBJ2-2; TRBD2 matches at 12 bases. J was trimmed by 7 bases and V by 10 bases; bases with no gene match: 13. Per germline, CDR1 ENHRY and CDR2 SYGVKD. This CDR3 spans 16 amino acids.

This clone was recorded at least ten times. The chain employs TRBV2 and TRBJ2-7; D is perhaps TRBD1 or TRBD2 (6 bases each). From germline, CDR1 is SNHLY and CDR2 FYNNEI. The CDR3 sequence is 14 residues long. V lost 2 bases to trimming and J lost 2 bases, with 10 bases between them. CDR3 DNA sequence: TGTGCCAGCAGTGAAATCGGGGGCACCTACGAGCAGTACTTC. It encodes CASSEIGGTYEQYF.

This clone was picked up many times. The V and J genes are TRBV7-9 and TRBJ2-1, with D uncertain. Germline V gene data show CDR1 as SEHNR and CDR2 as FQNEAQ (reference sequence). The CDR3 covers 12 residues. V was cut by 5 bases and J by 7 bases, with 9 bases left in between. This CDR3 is CASSIYPNEQFF. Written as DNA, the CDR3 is TGTGCCAGCAGCATTTACCCGAATGAGCAGTTCTTC.

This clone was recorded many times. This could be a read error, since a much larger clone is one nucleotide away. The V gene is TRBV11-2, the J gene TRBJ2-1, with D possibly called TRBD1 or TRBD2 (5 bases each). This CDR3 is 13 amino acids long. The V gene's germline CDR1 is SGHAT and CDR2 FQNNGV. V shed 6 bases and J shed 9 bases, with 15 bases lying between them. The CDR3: CASRGDEVGEQFF. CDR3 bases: TGTGCCAGCAGGGGGGACGAAGTGGGTGAGCAGTTCTTC.

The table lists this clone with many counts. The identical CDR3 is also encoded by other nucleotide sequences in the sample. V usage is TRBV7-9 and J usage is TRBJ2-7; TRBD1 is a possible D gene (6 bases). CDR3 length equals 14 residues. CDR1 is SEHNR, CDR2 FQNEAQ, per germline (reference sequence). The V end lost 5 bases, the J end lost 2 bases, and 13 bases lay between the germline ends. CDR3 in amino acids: CASSTRDKAYEQYF. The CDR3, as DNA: TGTGCCAGCAGCACACGGGACAAAGCCTACGAGCAGTACTTC.

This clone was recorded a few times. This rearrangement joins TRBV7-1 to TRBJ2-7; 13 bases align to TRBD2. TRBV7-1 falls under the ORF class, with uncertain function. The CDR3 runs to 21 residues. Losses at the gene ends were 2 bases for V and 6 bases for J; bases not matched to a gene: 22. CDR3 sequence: CASSSSPGAEGLAGLGLEQYF. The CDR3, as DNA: TGTGCCAGCAGCTCATCCCCTGGGGCGGAGGGACTAGCGGGACTGGGGCTCGAGCAGTACTTC.

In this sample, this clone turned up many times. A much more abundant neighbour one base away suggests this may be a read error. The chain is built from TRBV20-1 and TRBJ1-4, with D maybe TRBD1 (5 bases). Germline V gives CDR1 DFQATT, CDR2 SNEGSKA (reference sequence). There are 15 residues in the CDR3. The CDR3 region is CSASGIDSLNERLFF. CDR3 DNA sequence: TGCAGTGCTAGCGGTATAGACAGTCTAAATGAAAGACTGTTTTTT.

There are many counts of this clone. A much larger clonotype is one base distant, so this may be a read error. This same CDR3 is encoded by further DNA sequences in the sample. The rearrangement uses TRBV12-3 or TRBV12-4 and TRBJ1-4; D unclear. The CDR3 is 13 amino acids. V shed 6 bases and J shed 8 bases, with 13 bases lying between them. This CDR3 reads CASSFEGREKLFF. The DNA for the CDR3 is TGTGCCAGCAGCTTTGAAGGTAGAGAAAAACTGTTTTTT.

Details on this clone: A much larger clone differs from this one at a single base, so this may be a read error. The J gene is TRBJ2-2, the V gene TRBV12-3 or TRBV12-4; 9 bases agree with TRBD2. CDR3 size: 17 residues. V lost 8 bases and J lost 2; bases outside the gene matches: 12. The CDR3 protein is CASAPSGKVINTGELFF. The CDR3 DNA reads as TGTGCCAGCGCCCCTAGCGGGAAAGTTATAAACACCGGGGAGCTGTTTTTT.

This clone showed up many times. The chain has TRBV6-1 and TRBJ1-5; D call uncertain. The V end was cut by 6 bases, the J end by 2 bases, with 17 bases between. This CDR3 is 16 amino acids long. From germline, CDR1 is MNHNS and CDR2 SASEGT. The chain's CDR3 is CASRDSVGAGNQPQHF. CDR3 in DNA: TGTGCCAGCAGAGACTCCGTGGGCGCGGGCAATCAGCCCCAGCATTTT.

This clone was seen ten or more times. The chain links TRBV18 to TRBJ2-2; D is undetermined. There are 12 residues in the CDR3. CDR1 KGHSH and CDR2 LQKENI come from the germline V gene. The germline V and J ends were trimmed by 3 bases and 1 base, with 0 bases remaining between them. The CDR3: CASSPNTGELFF. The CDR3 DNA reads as TGTGCCAGCTCACCGAACACCGGGGAGCTGTTTTTT.

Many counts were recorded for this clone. The CDR3 loop is CASSLIASGNYNEQFF. Written as DNA, the CDR3 is TGTGCCAGCAGCTTAATTGCTAGCGGAAACTACAATGAGCAGTTCTTC. This chain joins TRBV7-3 and TRBJ2-1, with 7 positions matching TRBD2. V was pared by 1 base and J by 3 bases, with 6 bases of the junction left unmatched. This CDR3 comprises 16 residues. Germline V gene lookup returns CDR1 SGHTA and CDR2 FQGTGA. Supplemented by reference TRBV7-3 and TRBJ2-1, the full variable domain reads GAGVSQTPSNKVTEKGKYVELRCDPISGHTALYWYRQSLGQGPEFLIYFQGTGAADDSGLPNDRFFAVRPEGSVSTLKIQRTERGDSAVYLCASSLIASGNYNEQFFGPGTRLTVL.

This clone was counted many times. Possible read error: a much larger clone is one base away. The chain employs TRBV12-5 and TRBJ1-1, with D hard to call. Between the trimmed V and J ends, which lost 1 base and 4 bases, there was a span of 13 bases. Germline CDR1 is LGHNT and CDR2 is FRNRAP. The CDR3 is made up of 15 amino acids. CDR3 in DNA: TGTGCTAGTGGTTTGGACGTGAACGGAAGCACTGAAGCTTTCTTT. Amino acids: CASGLDVNGSTEAFF.

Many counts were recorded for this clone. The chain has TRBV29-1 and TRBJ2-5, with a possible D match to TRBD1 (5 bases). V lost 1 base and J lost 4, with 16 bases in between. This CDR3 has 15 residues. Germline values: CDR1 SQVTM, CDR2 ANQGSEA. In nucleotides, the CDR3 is TGCAGCGTTGAAGTTTGGCAGGGAAAGGGAGAGACCCAGTACTTC. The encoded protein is CSVEVWQGKGETQYF.

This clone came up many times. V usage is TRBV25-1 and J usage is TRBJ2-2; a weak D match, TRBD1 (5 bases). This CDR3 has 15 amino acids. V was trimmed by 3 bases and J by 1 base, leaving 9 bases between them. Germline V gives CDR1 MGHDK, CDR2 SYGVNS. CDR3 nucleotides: TGTGCCAGCAGTGAGTTTCAGGGGAACACCGGGGAGCTGTTTTTT. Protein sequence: CASSEFQGNTGELFF.

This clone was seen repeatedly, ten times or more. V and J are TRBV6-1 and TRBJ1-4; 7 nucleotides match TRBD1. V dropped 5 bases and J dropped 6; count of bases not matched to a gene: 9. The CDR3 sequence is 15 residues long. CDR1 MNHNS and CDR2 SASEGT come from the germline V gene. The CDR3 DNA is TGTGCCAGCAGTCCAACAGGGGATTCCCATGAAAAACTGTTTTTT. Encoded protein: CASSPTGDSHEKLFF.

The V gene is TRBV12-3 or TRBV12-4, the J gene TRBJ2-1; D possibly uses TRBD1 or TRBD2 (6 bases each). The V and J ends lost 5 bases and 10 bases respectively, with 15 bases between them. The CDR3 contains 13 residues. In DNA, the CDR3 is TGTGCCAGCAGTGACTGGGGGGCTGGCGAGCAGTTCTTC. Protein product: CASSDWGAGEQFF.

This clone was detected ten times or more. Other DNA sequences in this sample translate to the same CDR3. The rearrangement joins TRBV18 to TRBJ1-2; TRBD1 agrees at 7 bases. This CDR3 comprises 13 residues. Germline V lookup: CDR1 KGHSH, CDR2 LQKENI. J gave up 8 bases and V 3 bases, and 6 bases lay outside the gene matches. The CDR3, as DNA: TGTGCCAGCTCACCGACAGGGTGGCTAGGCTACACCTTC. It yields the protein CASSPTGWLGYTF.

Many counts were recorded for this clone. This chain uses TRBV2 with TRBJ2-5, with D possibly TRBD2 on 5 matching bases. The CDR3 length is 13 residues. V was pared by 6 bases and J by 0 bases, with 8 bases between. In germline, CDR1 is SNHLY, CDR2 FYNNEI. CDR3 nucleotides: TGTGCCAGCAGCCCGGGGAACCAAGAGACCCAGTACTTC. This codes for CASSPGNQETQYF.

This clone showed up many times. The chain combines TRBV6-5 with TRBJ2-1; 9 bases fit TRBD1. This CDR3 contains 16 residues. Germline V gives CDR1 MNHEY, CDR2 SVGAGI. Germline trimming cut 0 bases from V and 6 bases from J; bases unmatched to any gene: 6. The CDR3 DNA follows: TGTGCCAGCAGTTACTCTGGGACAGGGAGAGGCAATGAGCAGTTCTTC. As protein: CASSYSGTGRGNEQFF.

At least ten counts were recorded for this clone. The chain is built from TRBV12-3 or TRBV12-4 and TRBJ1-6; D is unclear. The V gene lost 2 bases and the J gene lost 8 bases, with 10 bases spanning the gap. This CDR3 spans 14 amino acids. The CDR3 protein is CASSLQTADSPLHF. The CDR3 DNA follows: TGTGCCAGCAGTTTACAGACGGCGGATTCACCCCTCCACTTT.

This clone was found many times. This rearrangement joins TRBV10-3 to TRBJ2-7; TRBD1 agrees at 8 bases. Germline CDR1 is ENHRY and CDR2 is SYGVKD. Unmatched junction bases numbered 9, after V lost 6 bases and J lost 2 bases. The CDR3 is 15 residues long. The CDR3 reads CAIREGQGSPYEQYF. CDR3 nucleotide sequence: TGTGCCATCAGAGAAGGACAGGGATCACCCTACGAGCAGTACTTC.

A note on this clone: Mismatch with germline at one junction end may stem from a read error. CDR3 nucleotide sequence: TGTGACATCAGTGAGCAGAGGTGGACTGACGGGGAGCTGTTTTTT. As protein: CDISEQRWTDGELFF. The chain couples TRBV10-3 to TRBJ2-2, with a tentative D call TRBD2 (5 bases). This CDR3 comprises 15 residues. Germline CDR1 reads ENHRY; CDR2 reads SYGVKD.

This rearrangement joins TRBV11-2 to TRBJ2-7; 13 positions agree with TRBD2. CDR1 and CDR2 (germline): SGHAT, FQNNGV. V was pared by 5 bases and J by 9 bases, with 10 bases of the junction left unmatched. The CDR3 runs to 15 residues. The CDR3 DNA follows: TGTGCCAGCAGCCAGGGACTAGCGGGACTCTGGGGGCAGTACTTC. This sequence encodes CASSQGLAGLWGQYF. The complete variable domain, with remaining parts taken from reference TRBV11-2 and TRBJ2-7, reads EAGVAQSPRYKIIEKRQSVAFWCNPISGHATLYWYQQILGQGPKLLIQFQNNGVVDDSQLPKDRFSAERLKGVDSTLKIQPAKLEDSAVYLCASSQGLAGLWGQYFGPGTRLTVT.

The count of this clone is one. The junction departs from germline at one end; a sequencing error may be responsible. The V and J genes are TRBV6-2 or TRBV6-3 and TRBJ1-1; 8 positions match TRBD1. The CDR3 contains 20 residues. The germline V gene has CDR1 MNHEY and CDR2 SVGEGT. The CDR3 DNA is TGTGCCAGCAGTTCTCTTACCCCGGGACAGGTAACAGGGGTGGGCACTGAAGCTTCCTTT. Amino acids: CASSSLTPGQVTGVGTEASF.

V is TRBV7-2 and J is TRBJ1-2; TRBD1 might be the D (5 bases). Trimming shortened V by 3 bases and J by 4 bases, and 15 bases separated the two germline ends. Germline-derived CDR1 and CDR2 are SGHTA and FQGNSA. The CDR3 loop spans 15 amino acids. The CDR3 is CASSFPQGRLYGYTF. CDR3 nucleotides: TGTGCCAGCAGCTTCCCGCAGGGTCGGCTCTATGGCTACACCTTC. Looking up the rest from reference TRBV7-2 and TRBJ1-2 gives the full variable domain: GAGVSQSPSNKVTEKGKDVELRCDPISGHTALYWYRQSLGQGLEFLIYFQGNSAPDKSGLPSDRFSAERTGGSVSTLTIQRTQQEDSAVYLCASSFPQGRLYGYTFGSGTRLTVV.

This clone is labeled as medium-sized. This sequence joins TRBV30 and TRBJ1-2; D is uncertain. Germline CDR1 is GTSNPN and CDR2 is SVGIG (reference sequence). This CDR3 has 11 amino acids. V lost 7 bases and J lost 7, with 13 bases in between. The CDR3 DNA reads TGTGCCTCATCATCGAGTCGTGGCTACACCTTC. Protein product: CASSSSRGYTF.

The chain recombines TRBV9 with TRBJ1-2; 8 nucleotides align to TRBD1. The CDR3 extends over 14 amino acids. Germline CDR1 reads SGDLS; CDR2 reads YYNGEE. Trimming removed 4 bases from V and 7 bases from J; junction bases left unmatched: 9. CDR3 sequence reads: CASSQDQGAAGYTF. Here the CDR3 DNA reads TGTGCCAGCAGCCAAGATCAGGGGGCGGCTGGCTACACCTTC.